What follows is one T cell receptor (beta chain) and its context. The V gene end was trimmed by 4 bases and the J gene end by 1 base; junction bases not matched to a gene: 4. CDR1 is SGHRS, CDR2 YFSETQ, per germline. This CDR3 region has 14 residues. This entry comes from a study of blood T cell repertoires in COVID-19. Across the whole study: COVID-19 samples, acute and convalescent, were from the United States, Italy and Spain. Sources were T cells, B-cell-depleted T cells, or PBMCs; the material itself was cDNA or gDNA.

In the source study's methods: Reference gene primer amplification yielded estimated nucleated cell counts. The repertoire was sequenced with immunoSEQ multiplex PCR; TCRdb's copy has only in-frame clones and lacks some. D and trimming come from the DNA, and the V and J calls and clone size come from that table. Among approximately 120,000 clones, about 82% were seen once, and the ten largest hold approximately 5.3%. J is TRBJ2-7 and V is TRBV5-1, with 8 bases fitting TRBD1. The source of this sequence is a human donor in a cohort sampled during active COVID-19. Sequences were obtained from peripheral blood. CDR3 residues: CASSVDRVSYEQYF. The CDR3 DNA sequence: TGCGCCAGCAGCGTGGACAGGGTGTCCTACGAGCAGTACTTC.